This T cell receptor beta chain is from a study of T cells in Graves' hyperthyroidism and ophthalmopathy. Uncontrolled infection, other autoimmune disease, pregnancy or lactation disqualified patients from enrolment. Every diagnosis used clinical symptoms, serum thyroxine and TRAb, thyroid ultrasound and orbital computed tomography. Amplification of TCR beta CDR3 regions was performed using RNA transcripts as template. HTBI primers were employed in a first-round RT-PCR of the TCR CDR3. TCRdb called the multiplex PCR reads again in MiXCR, with one record for every CDR3 protein. The sample consists of 500,000 to 800,000 distinct CDR3 sequences, just under 45% of them appearing once. The CDR3 spans 14 residues. Germline CDR1 and CDR2: LNHDA and SQIVND (reference sequence). Trimming cost V 3 bases and J 6 bases, with 14 bases left between them. With respect to this clonotype: The antigen remains undetermined.

Study-wide results and caveats: Prediction of ophthalmopathy progression came a median approximately 6 months pre-onset. Within blood appeared most thyroid clonotypes that had expanded above 0.001.

This rearrangement joins TRBV19 to TRBJ1-2; perhaps TRBD1 as D (6 bases). Sequencing was performed on peripheral blood or thyroid tissue (not recorded which). The receptor comes from an adult man with Graves' disease, either hyperthyroidism or ophthalmopathy (not recorded which). The CDR3 sequence is CASSMRGRRDGYTF. As DNA, the CDR3 is TGTGCCAGTAGTATGCGGGGGCGAAGGGATGGCTACACCTTC.